The clone carrying this T cell receptor beta chain appeared many times. PBMCs were derived from 10 ml fresh peripheral blood. This sample stems from a study of T cells in Graves' hyperthyroidism and ophthalmopathy. The CDR3 is 15 amino acids. Germline CDR1 is LNHNV and CDR2 is YYDKDF (reference sequence). V shed 4 bases and J shed 4 bases, with 14 bases lying between them. Using RNA transcripts as the source, TCR beta CDR3 regions were amplified. The HTBI set primed first-round TCR CDR3 RT-PCR. TCRdb re-called the multiplex PCR reads through MiXCR, storing one row per CDR3 protein. The data hold fewer than 450,000 distinct CDR3 sequences, with 17% observed a single time.

The TCR sequence derives from a woman aged 25 to 39 with Graves' hyperthyroidism that later progressed to Graves' ophthalmopathy. The specimen sequenced was blood. This chain uses TRBV15 with TRBJ1-3; no definite D call. For the CDR3, the DNA is TGTGCCACCAGCATCGGCCAGGCGGGAGGAAACACCATATATTTT. Residues: CATSIGQAGGNTIYF.